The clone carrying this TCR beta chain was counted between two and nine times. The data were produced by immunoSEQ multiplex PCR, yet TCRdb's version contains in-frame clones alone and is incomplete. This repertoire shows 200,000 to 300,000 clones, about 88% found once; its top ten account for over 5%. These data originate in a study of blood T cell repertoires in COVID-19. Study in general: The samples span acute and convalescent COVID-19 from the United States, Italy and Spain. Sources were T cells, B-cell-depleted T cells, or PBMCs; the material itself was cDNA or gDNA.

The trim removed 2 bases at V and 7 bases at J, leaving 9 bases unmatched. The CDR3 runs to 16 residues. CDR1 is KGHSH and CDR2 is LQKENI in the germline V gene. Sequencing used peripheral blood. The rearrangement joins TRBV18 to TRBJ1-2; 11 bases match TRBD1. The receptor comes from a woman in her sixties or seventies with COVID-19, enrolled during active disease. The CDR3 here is CASSPGPGTGGFGYTF. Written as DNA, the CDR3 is TGTGCCAGCTCACCAGGGCCCGGGACAGGGGGTTTTGGCTACACCTTC.